This T cell receptor (beta chain) was sequenced in a study of vaccination effects on CD4 cells after COVID-19. With the ViraFEST assay, the study expanded antigen-specific CD4+ T cells using viral peptide pools, then sequenced them. Isolating CD4+ T cells followed approximately 9 days of culture. Recipients of the vaccine had no prior SARS-CoV-2 infection and negative nucleocapsid antibodies. The culture medium for 2 million or so PBMC per well included 10 IU/ml IL-2 and 8.5 to 10 ug/ml peptides. A half-medium replacement with IL-2 medium was carried out on days 3 and 7. Findings and limits, study-wide: In the late period after vaccination, infection- and vaccine-induced clones contracted markedly.

Only in-frame clones appear in the TCRdb table, and some are missing; sequencing was by immunoSEQ multiplex PCR. Among more than 20,000 clones listed, about 70% were seen once. The V segment lost 2 bases and the J segment 3 bases; nucleotides outside the gene matches: 8. This CDR3 has 16 amino acids. CDR1 and CDR2 from the germline V gene are SGHTA and FQGNSA. Comment on this clone: Its antigen is as yet unknown.

This clonotype was obtained from a human donor who received a COVID-19 vaccine. The sample here was CD4+ T cells from PBMCs cultured with HCoV-NL63 spike peptides, taken before COVID-19 vaccination. The chain is built from TRBV7-2 and TRBJ2-3; 7 nucleotides agree with TRBD1. CDR3 amino acids: CASSLTGDWGTDTQYF. The DNA of the CDR3 is TGTGCCAGCAGCTTAACAGGGGATTGGGGGACAGATACGCAGTATTTT.